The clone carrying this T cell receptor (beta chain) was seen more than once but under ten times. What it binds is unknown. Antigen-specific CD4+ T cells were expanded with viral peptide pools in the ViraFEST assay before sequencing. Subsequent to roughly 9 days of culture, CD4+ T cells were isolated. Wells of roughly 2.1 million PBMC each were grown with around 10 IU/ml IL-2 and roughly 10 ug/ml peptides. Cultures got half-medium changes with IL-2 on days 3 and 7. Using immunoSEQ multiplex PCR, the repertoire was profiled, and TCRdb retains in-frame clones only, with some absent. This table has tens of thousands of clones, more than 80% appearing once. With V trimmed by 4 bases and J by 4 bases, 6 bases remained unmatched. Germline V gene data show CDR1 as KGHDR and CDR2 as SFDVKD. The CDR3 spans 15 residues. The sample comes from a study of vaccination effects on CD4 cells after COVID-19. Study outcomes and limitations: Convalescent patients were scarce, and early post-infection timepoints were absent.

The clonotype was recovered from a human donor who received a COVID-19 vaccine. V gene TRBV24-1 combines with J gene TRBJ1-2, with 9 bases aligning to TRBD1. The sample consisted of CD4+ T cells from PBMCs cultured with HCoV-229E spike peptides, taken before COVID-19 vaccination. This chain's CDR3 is CATSEAGTGTYGYTF. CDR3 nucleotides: TGTGCCACCAGTGAAGCCGGGACAGGGACCTATGGCTACACCTTC.